This T cell receptor beta chain was observed in a study of blood T cell repertoires in COVID-19. Recruitment covered about 25 US areas and drew participants whose ages spanned about 18 to 90 years. Cohort placement rested on clinical history that participants reported themselves. Germline CDR1 and CDR2: SGHAT and FQNNGV. The CDR3 consists of 16 residues. V was shortened by 1 base and J by 1 base, with 8 bases between the two germline ends. Generated by immunoSEQ multiplex PCR, the TCRdb table keeps only in-frame clones and is missing some. Counted here are roughly 300,000 clones, 65% to 90% occurring once; the ten biggest clones make up around 4.5%.

Sequencing was done on a sample of PBMCs or T cells enriched from blood (not recorded which). The receptor comes from a woman aged 40 to 50 with acute COVID-19. V gene TRBV11-2 combines with J gene TRBJ2-6, with D uncertain. As DNA, the CDR3 is TGTGCCAGCAGCTTAGGGCCCTTTTCTGGGGCCAACGTCCTGACTTTC. The encoded protein is CASSLGPFSGANVLTF.